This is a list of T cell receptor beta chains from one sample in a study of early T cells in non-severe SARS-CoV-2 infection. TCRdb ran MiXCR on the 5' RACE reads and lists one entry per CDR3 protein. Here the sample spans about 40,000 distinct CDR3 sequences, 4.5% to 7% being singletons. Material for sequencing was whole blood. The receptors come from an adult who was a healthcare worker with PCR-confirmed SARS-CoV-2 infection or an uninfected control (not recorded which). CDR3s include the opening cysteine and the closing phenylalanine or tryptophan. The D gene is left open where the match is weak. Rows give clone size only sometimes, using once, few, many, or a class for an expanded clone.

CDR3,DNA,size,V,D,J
CASSPQGRVYNEQFF,TGTGCCAGCAGTCCACAGGGGCGGGTTTACAATGAGCAGTTCTTC,many,TRBV6-1,TRBD1,TRBJ2-1
CASRQGPQQTQYF,TGTGCCAGCCGACAGGGACCACAGCAGACCCAGTACTTC,many,TRBV6-5,TRBD1,TRBJ2-5
CASSLNGYGYTF,TGTGCCAGCAGTTTAAACGGCTATGGCTACACCTTC,few,TRBV12-3/TRBV12-4,-,TRBJ1-2
CASSYPGTSQETQYF,TGTGCCAGCAGTTACCCCGGAACCAGCCAAGAGACCCAGTACTTC,few,TRBV6-2/TRBV6-3,-,TRBJ2-5
CASSPQGPVTEAFF,TGTGCCAGCAGCCCACAGGGCCCGGTCACTGAAGCTTTCTTT,-,TRBV3-1,-,TRBJ1-1
CSARTGALGKLFF,TGCAGTGCGCGTACAGGGGCCTTGGGAAAACTGTTTTTT,-,TRBV20-1,TRBD1,TRBJ1-4
CAISDGWGAYNEQFF,TGTGCCATCAGTGATGGGTGGGGGGCCTACAATGAGCAGTTCTTC,many,TRBV10-3,-,TRBJ2-1
CASSLDRFEQYF,TGTGCCAGCAGCTTGGACCGGTTCGAGCAGTACTTC,-,TRBV5-4,-,TRBJ2-7
CASSLRQNTGELFF,TGTGCCAGCAGTTTACGGCAGAACACCGGGGAGCTGTTTTTT,few,TRBV6-6,-,TRBJ2-2
CAIPETSGYNEQFF,TGTGCCATTCCCGAGACTAGCGGTTACAATGAGCAGTTCTTC,many,TRBV7-9,TRBD2,TRBJ2-1
CASSEGRGDGYTF,TGTGCCAGCAGTGAAGGCAGGGGGGATGGCTACACCTTC,many,TRBV25-1,TRBD1,TRBJ1-2
CASSLEGWQETQYF,TGTGCCAGCAGCTTAGAGGGCTGGCAAGAGACCCAGTACTTC,many,TRBV7-6,-,TRBJ2-5
CASSAGQGAFGELFF,TGTGCCAGCAGCGCGGGACAGGGGGCTTTCGGGGAGCTGTTTTTT,many,TRBV27,TRBD1,TRBJ2-2
CVSSSGYGTGELFF,TGTGTCAGCAGCTCGGGGTACGGGACCGGGGAGCTGTTTTTT,-,TRBV7-8,-,TRBJ2-2
CASSGGLNTEAFF,TGTGCCAGCAGCGGGGGATTGAACACTGAAGCTTTCTTT,many,TRBV9,-,TRBJ1-1
CASSFGAGLSSGANVLTF,TGTGCCAGCAGCTTCGGGGCGGGGTTAAGCTCTGGGGCCAACGTCCTGACTTTC,many,TRBV7-9,-,TRBJ2-6
CASSPRTGYNEQFF,TGTGCCAGCAGCCCCCGGACTGGTTACAATGAGCAGTTCTTC,many,TRBV7-2,-,TRBJ2-1
CASSYSRFSGTGATGELFF,TGTGCCAGCAGTTACTCGAGGTTTAGCGGGACTGGCGCCACCGGGGAGCTGTTTTTT,many,TRBV6-2/TRBV6-3,TRBD2,TRBJ2-2
CASSFPGRETQYF,TGTGCCAGCAGTTTCCCGGGGAGAGAGACCCAGTACTTC,many,TRBV6-2/TRBV6-3,-,TRBJ2-5
CATSDWSDTQYF,TGTGCCACCAGTGATTGGTCAGATACGCAGTATTTT,many,TRBV24-1,-,TRBJ2-3
CASSLAVGLPQGTQYF,TGTGCCAGCAGCCTTGCCGTGGGCTTGCCCCAAGGGACCCAGTACTTC,-,TRBV7-2,-,TRBJ2-5
CASGNPSQGAGANVLTF,TGTGCCAGCGGAAATCCCTCCCAGGGGGCTGGGGCCAACGTCCTGACTTTC,many,TRBV12-3/TRBV12-4,TRBD1,TRBJ2-6
CSAKPQGGKTNYGYTF,TGCAGTGCTAAACCACAGGGAGGTAAAACTAACTATGGCTACACCTTC,-,TRBV20-1,-,TRBJ1-2
CASSYSTAGTGATEAFF,TGTGCCAGCAGTTACTCGACGGCCGGGACCGGCGCCACTGAAGCTTTCTTT,few,TRBV6-5,-,TRBJ1-1
CASSPTTLHEQYF,TGTGCCAGCAGCCCGACTACCCTACACGAGCAGTACTTC,few,TRBV7-9,-,TRBJ2-7
CSAKGLGERYTQYF,TGCAGTGCCAAAGGACTCGGAGAGAGGTATACGCAGTATTTT,many,TRBV20-1,-,TRBJ2-3
CASGALSSYNEQFF,TGTGCCAGCGGTGCCCTGAGCTCCTACAATGAGCAGTTCTTC,many,TRBV12-3/TRBV12-4,-,TRBJ2-1
CSARGTGEGEKLFF,TGCAGTGCTAGAGGGACAGGGGAGGGTGAAAAACTGTTTTTT,-,TRBV20-1,TRBD1,TRBJ1-4
CASREGNNSPLHF,TGTGCCAGCAGGGAGGGGAATAATTCACCCCTCCACTTT,few,TRBV6-1,-,TRBJ1-6
CASSLGRMGSPLHF,TGTGCCAGCAGCTTAGGCAGGATGGGTTCACCCCTCCACTTT,many,TRBV11-2,-,TRBJ1-6
CATGQPYSNQPQHF,TGTGCCACCGGACAGCCTTATAGCAATCAGCCCCAGCATTTT,few,TRBV15,-,TRBJ1-5
CASSQDGGQGAEKLFF,TGCGCCAGCAGCCAAGATGGGGGACAGGGGGCGGAAAAACTGTTTTTT,many,TRBV4-3,TRBD1,TRBJ1-4
CASSSGNNKYEQYF,TGCGCCAGCAGCTCCGGGAACAATAAATACGAGCAGTACTTC,many,TRBV5-1,-,TRBJ2-7
CASSWTGYSYEQYF,TGTGCCAGCAGTTGGACAGGCTACAGCTACGAGCAGTACTTC,-,TRBV6-2/TRBV6-3,TRBD1,TRBJ2-7
CAWRGSRGAEAFF,TGTGCCTGGAGAGGGTCCAGGGGCGCTGAAGCTTTCTTT,many,TRBV30,-,TRBJ1-1